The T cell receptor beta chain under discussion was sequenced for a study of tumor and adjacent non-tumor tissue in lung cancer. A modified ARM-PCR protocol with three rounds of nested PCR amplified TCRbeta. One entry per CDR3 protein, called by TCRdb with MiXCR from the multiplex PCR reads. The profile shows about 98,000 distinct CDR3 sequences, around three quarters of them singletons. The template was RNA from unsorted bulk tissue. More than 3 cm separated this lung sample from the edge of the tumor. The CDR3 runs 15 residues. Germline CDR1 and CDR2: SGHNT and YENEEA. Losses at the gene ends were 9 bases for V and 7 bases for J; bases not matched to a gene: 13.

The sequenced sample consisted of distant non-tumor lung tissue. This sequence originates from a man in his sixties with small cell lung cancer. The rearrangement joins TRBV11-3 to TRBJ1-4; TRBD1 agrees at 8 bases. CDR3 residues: CARVSKGQGPEKLFF. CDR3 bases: TGTGCCAGAGTGTCTAAAGGACAGGGACCTGAAAAACTGTTTTTT.